This entry lists 27 T cell receptor beta chains sequenced from one sample in a study of blood T cell repertoires in COVID-19. Clones were read by immunoSEQ multiplex PCR, and TCRdb kept only the in-frame ones, dropping some. The sample has under 300,000 clones; 80% to 85% are singletons. Input material: peripheral blood. The receptors were gathered from a woman aged 18 to 35 with acute or convalescent COVID-19.

V usage is TRBV7-2 and J usage is TRBJ2-6, with no clear D. V lost 4 bases and J 0 bases, leaving 10 bases between the germline ends. Per germline, CDR1 SGHTA and CDR2 FQGNSA. This CDR3 comprises 16 residues. CDR3 in amino acids: CASSSPPHSGANVLTF. The CDR3 nucleotides are TGTGCCAGCAGCTCCCCTCCACACTCTGGGGCCAACGTCCTGACTTTC.

V usage is TRBV5-4 and J usage is TRBJ1-4; 7 nucleotides align to TRBD1. The J segment lost 8 bases and the V segment lost 4 bases, leaving 8 bases of the junction unmatched. This CDR3 has 14 residues. Germline V CDR1 and CDR2: SGHNT, YYREEE (reference sequence). The chain's CDR3 is CASSDVDRVEKLFF. The CDR3 DNA sequence: TGTGCCAGCAGCGACGTAGACAGGGTCGAAAAACTGTTTTTT.

This chain connects TRBV24-1 to TRBJ2-5; D unclear. The CDR3 is 14 residues long. The V end was cut by 4 bases, the J end by 2 bases, with 10 bases between. The germline V gene encodes CDR1 KGHDR and CDR2 SFDVKD. For the CDR3, the DNA is TGTGCCACCAGTGAAGGCAGGTGGCAAGAGACCCAGTACTTC. Translation gives CATSEGRWQETQYF.

V and J are TRBV7-8 and TRBJ2-1; tentative D call: TRBD2 (6 bases). Trimming pared 3 bases from V and 3 bases from J, leaving 15 bases between. This CDR3 region has 16 residues. Per the germline V gene, CDR1 is SGHVS and CDR2 is FQNEAQ. CDR3 in DNA: TGTGCCAGCAGCTTCAATGCGGGGAGCTACTACAATGAGCAGTTCTTC. Protein sequence: CASSFNAGSYYNEQFF.

The rearrangement joins TRBV5-1 to TRBJ2-1; D gene unclear. The V gene's germline CDR1 is SGHRS and CDR2 YFSETQ. Trimming took 0 bases from V and 3 from J, leaving 4 bases between them. The CDR3 contains 13 residues. The CDR3 loop is CASSLVSYNEQFF. The CDR3, as DNA: TGCGCCAGCAGCTTGGTCAGCTACAATGAGCAGTTCTTC.

The chain has TRBV4-1 and TRBJ2-1, with D possibly being TRBD2 (5 bases). Trimming removed 0 bases at V and 7 bases at J, with 10 bases between. The germline V gene has CDR1 MGHRA and CDR2 YSYEKL. CDR3 length: 14 residues. The CDR3 sequence is CASSQDSGKNEQFF. The CDR3 DNA reads as TGCGCCAGCAGCCAAGATTCGGGGAAGAATGAGCAGTTCTTC.

This clone was seen once. The rearrangement uses TRBV7-2 and TRBJ2-3; 8 bases map to TRBD1. The CDR3 covers 15 residues. The trim removed 4 bases at V and 1 base at J, leaving 4 bases unmatched. CDR1 is SGHTA, CDR2 FQGNSA, per germline. The CDR3 DNA reads as TGTGCCAGCAGCTCACAGGGGGTGGGCACAGATACGCAGTATTTT. Protein: CASSSQGVGTDTQYF.

This clone is a singleton in its sample. V gene TRBV7-9 combines with J gene TRBJ1-3; 8 bases are a match to TRBD1. After removal of 3 bases from V and 0 bases from J, the junction contained 4 bases not matched to a gene. Looked up from germline, CDR1 is SEHNR and CDR2 is FQNEAQ (reference sequence). The CDR3 runs to 16 residues. This CDR3 is CASSFRQGTSGNTIYF. CDR3 nucleotides: TGTGCCAGCAGCTTCCGACAGGGGACCTCTGGAAACACCATATATTTT.

The genes are TRBV11-2 and TRBJ2-3; tentative D call: TRBD2 (6 bases). Trimming pared 1 base from V and 4 bases from J, leaving 15 bases between. Germline CDR1 SGHAT, CDR2 FQNNGV. The CDR3 covers 16 residues. DNA for the CDR3: TGTGCCAGCAGCTTAGTGATTGCGGGAATGTCAGATACGCAGTATTTT. As protein: CASSLVIAGMSDTQYF.

The chain links TRBV4-3 to TRBJ2-1; 12 bases agree with TRBD2. This CDR3 has 19 amino acids. CDR1 is LGHNA and CDR2 is YSLEER in the germline V gene. V gave up 4 bases and J gave up 0 bases; unmatched junction bases: 10. The CDR3 nucleotides read TGCGCCAGCAGCCTACGGACTAGCGGGATACGCAGCTCCTACAATGAGCAGTTCTTC. Encoded protein: CASSLRTSGIRSSYNEQFF.

V and J are TRBV24-1 and TRBJ2-1, with D perhaps TRBD2 (5 bases). Per the germline V gene, CDR1 is KGHDR and CDR2 is SFDVKD. CDR3 size: 15 residues. V lost 5 bases, J lost 3 bases, and 13 bases lay in between. The CDR3 here is CATSVGRGLYNEQFF. The CDR3 region has the DNA TGTGCCACCAGTGTGGGCCGAGGGCTCTACAATGAGCAGTTCTTC.

In nucleotides, the CDR3 is TGTGCCAGCAGTTCCCTAATCGGGGTTTGGGACGAGCAGTACTTC. Amino acids: CASSSLIGVWDEQYF. V gene TRBV7-9 combines with J gene TRBJ2-7; possible D gene TRBD2, 5 bases. Per germline, CDR1 SEHNR and CDR2 FQNEAQ (reference sequence). This CDR3 spans 15 amino acids. The V and J ends lost 6 bases and 5 bases respectively, with 20 bases between them.

This clone appeared a single time. V gene TRBV6-6 combines with J gene TRBJ2-1; possible D gene TRBD2, 6 bases. CDR1 is MNHNY, CDR2 SVGAGI, per germline (reference sequence). Trimming took off 5 bases at V and 0 bases at J, with 17 bases between the two ends. The CDR3 totals 17 residues. The CDR3 sequence is CASSHRLVESSYNEQFF. CDR3 DNA: TGTGCCAGCAGTCACCGACTAGTCGAAAGCTCCTACAATGAGCAGTTCTTC.

The chain carries TRBV5-4 and TRBJ1-1; 10 bases map to TRBD1. The CDR3 has 14 residues. After removal of 4 bases from V and 3 bases from J, the junction contained 3 bases not matched to a gene. Germline CDR1 reads SGHNT; CDR2 reads YYREEE (reference sequence). DNA for the CDR3: TGTGCCAGCAGCCTGGACAGGGGGGACACTGAAGCTTTCTTT. Translated, it gives CASSLDRGDTEAFF.

The chain recombines TRBV9 with TRBJ1-5, with TRBD1 matching 8 bases. This CDR3 comprises 17 residues. J was trimmed by 0 bases and V by 2 bases; bases with no gene match: 7. Germline loops: CDR1 SGDLS, CDR2 YYNGEE. CDR3 residues: CASSVGTGAYSNQPQHF. Written as DNA, the CDR3 is TGTGCCAGCAGCGTGGGGACAGGAGCATATAGCAATCAGCCCCAGCATTTT.

This chain joins TRBV7-9 and TRBJ1-3, with a possible D match to TRBD1 (5 bases). The length of the CDR3 is 16 residues. Germline lookup yields CDR1 SEHNR and CDR2 FQNEAQ (reference sequence). Trimming pared 1 base from V and 0 bases from J, leaving 10 bases between. The CDR3 DNA reads as TGTGCCAGCAGCTTAGTGGGCAGGGTCTCTGGAAACACCATATATTTT. Its translation is CASSLVGRVSGNTIYF.

The rearrangement uses TRBV19 and TRBJ1-1; D gene unclear. This CDR3 is 13 amino acids long. Looked up from germline, CDR1 is LNHDA and CDR2 is SQIVND (reference sequence). V was trimmed by 6 bases and J by 10 bases, leaving 18 bases between them. The CDR3 sequence is CASSEWGGSGAFF. The CDR3 nucleotides read TGTGCCAGTAGCGAATGGGGAGGGAGTGGAGCTTTCTTT.

The chain combines TRBV6-2 or TRBV6-3 with TRBJ2-7; TRBD2 aligns across 9 bases. CDR3 length: 21 residues. V was clipped by 6 bases and J by 3 bases; unmatched bases: 27. CDR1 and CDR2 (germline): MNHEY, SVGEGT. CDR3 sequence: CASRPRQSWRVAGAVRYEQYF. The CDR3 DNA sequence: TGTGCCAGCAGGCCTAGACAGAGCTGGAGGGTAGCGGGAGCAGTCCGCTACGAGCAGTACTTC.

This rearrangement joins TRBV4-2 to TRBJ2-3; 9 bases map to TRBD2. Trimming took 5 bases from V and 4 from J; bases not matched to a gene: 4. CDR3 size: 14 residues. Germline lookup yields CDR1 LGHNA and CDR2 YNFKEQ. The CDR3 region is CASSRREGPDTQYF. The CDR3 coding sequence is TGTGCCAGCAGCAGGCGGGAGGGCCCAGATACGCAGTATTTT.

This sequence joins TRBV15 and TRBJ2-7; TRBD2 matches 12 bases. The CDR3 is 16 residues long. Germline V gene sequence: CDR1 LNHNV, CDR2 YYDKDF (reference sequence). V was clipped by 6 bases and J by 6 bases; unmatched bases: 12. The CDR3 DNA sequence: TGTGCCACCAGGACGACTAGCGGGAGCTTAAGGGGCGAGCAGTACTTC. This translates into CATRTTSGSLRGEQYF.

V usage is TRBV6-6 and J usage is TRBJ2-1; possibly TRBD1 for D (6 bases). The CDR3 has 15 amino acids. V lost 6 bases and J lost 3, with 15 bases in between. From germline, CDR1 is MNHNY and CDR2 SVGAGI (reference sequence). The CDR3 sequence: CASSSDRPFYNEQFF. Here the CDR3 DNA reads TGTGCCAGCAGCAGCGACAGGCCTTTCTACAATGAGCAGTTCTTC.

This sequence joins TRBV28 and TRBJ1-4; no reliable D call. Deletions cut 8 bases from V and 7 bases from J, with 11 bases between. The CDR3 has 12 amino acids. Per the germline V gene, CDR1 is MDHEN and CDR2 is SYDVKM. The CDR3, as DNA: TGTGCCAGCGAGCAGCGGGGTGAAAAACTGTTTTTT. Its translation is CASEQRGEKLFF.

This clone was seen only a few times. Other DNA sequences in the same sample also yield this CDR3. The chain uses TRBV6-2 or TRBV6-3 and TRBJ1-3; a possible D gene is TRBD1 (5 bases). This CDR3 comprises 14 residues. V was pared by 2 bases and J by 3 bases, with 8 bases between. The V gene's germline CDR1 is MNHEY and CDR2 SVGEGT. CDR3: CASSYRGFGNTIYF. CDR3 in DNA: TGTGCCAGCAGTTACCGGGGGTTTGGAAACACCATATATTTT.

The chain links TRBV6-2 or TRBV6-3 to TRBJ2-2, with 9 bases aligning to TRBD1. The length of the CDR3 is 18 residues. The V segment lost 2 bases and the J segment 1 base; nucleotides outside the gene matches: 8. Germline loops: CDR1 MNHEY, CDR2 SVGEGT. In DNA, the CDR3 is TGTGCCAGCAGTTACCCGACAGGGGGTCCCATGAACACCGGGGAGCTGTTTTTT. Translating it yields CASSYPTGGPMNTGELFF.

The chain recombines TRBV15 with TRBJ2-7; 9 nucleotides agree with TRBD1. Per the germline V gene, CDR1 is LNHNV and CDR2 is YYDKDF (reference sequence). The V segment lost 1 base and the J segment 6 bases; nucleotides outside the gene matches: 4. The CDR3 is 14 amino acids. CDR3 sequence: CATSRGGQGPEQYF. In nucleotides, the CDR3 is TGTGCCACCAGCAGAGGGGGACAGGGTCCCGAGCAGTACTTC.

The genes are TRBV6-5 and TRBJ2-2, with TRBD2 matching 7 bases. The CDR3 is 14 residues long. Germline CDR1 is MNHEY and CDR2 is SVGAGI. The J segment lost 2 bases and the V segment lost 6 bases, leaving 3 bases of the junction unmatched. CDR3 sequence (DNA): TGTGCCAGCAGGGTAGCGGGTAACACCGGGGAGCTGTTTTTT. Translated, it gives CASRVAGNTGELFF.

The chain has TRBV27 and TRBJ2-1, with TRBD2 matching over 7 bases. This CDR3 has 15 amino acids. V lost 2 bases and J lost 5; bases outside the gene matches: 6. The germline gives CDR1 MNHEY, CDR2 SMNVEV (reference sequence). The CDR3: CASSLGRETHNEQFF. In DNA, the CDR3 is TGTGCCAGCAGTTTAGGGCGGGAGACCCACAATGAGCAGTTCTTC.